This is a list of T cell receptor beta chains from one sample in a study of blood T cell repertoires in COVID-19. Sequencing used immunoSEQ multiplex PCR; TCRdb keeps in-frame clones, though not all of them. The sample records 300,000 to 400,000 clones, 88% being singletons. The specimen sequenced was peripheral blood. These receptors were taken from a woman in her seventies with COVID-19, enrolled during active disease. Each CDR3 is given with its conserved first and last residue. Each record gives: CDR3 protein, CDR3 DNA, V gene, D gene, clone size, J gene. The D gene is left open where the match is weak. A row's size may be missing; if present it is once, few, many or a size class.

CDR3: CATSDIRGYQETQYF; DNA: TGTGCCACCAGTGATATCAGGGGGTACCAAGAGACCCAGTACTTC; V: TRBV24-1; D: TRBD1; size: once; J: TRBJ2-5
CDR3: CASSPLTSGVLYEQYF; DNA: TGTGCCAGCTCACCGCTGACTAGCGGGGTTCTCTACGAGCAGTACTTC; V: TRBV18; D: TRBD2; size: .; J: TRBJ2-7
CDR3: CASSRGHLSNQPQHF; DNA: TGTGCCAGCAGCCGAGGCCACCTTAGCAATCAGCCCCAGCATTTT; V: TRBV6-2/TRBV6-3; D: .; size: few; J: TRBJ1-5
CDR3: CASMFQGMADTQYF; DNA: TGTGCCAGCATGTTTCAGGGGATGGCAGATACGCAGTATTTT; V: TRBV2; D: .; size: .; J: TRBJ2-3
CDR3: CAASGIYEQYF; DNA: TGTGCAGCGAGCGGGATCTACGAGCAGTACTTC; V: TRBV2; D: TRBD2; size: .; J: TRBJ2-7
CDR3: CASSQARSGGTEAFF; DNA: TGTGCCAGCAGCCAGGCCCGGAGTGGCGGCACTGAAGCTTTCTTT; V: TRBV14; D: .; size: .; J: TRBJ1-1
CDR3: CAISERGGEQYF; DNA: TGTGCCATCAGTGAGAGGGGTGGGGAGCAGTACTTC; V: TRBV10-3; D: .; size: .; J: TRBJ2-7
CDR3: CASSTRPGDIQYF; DNA: TGTGCCAGCAGCACCCGCCCAGGGGACATTCAGTACTTC; V: TRBV7-2; D: .; size: .; J: TRBJ2-4
CDR3: CASSQDSGNRNSPLHF; DNA: TGCGCCAGCAGCCAAGATTCGGGGAATAGGAATTCACCCCTCCACTTT; V: TRBV4-1; D: .; size: .; J: TRBJ1-6
CDR3: CASSPVTGSDYGYTF; DNA: TGTGCCAGCTCCCCGGTGACAGGGTCGGACTATGGCTACACCTTC; V: TRBV18; D: TRBD1; size: .; J: TRBJ1-2
CDR3: CASRTGPNTEAFF; DNA: TGTGCCAGCCGGACAGGGCCAAACACTGAAGCTTTCTTT; V: TRBV6-5; D: TRBD1; size: .; J: TRBJ1-1
CDR3: CASSLTGAGNTIYF; DNA: TGTGCCAGCAGCTTGACAGGGGCTGGAAACACCATATATTTT; V: TRBV5-4; D: TRBD1; size: .; J: TRBJ1-3
CDR3: CASSRDSTGQPQHF; DNA: TGTGCCAGCAGTAGGGACAGCACAGGACAGCCCCAGCATTTT; V: TRBV2; D: TRBD1; size: .; J: TRBJ1-5
CDR3: CASSRGLVQETQYF; DNA: TGTGCCAGCAGCCGAGGACTCGTCCAAGAGACCCAGTACTTC; V: TRBV9; D: .; size: .; J: TRBJ2-5
CDR3: CASSGSSGQPEQYF; DNA: TGTGCCAGTAGCGGTTCGTCAGGTCAACCCGAGCAGTACTTC; V: TRBV19; D: .; size: few; J: TRBJ2-7
CDR3: CASSQGLKAQGWATEAFF; DNA: TGTGCCAGCAGCCAAGGTTTGAAGGCCCAGGGATGGGCCACTGAAGCTTTCTTT; V: TRBV4-2; D: .; size: .; J: TRBJ1-1
CDR3: CASSPDGLPNQPQHF; DNA: TGTGCCAGCAGCCCGGATGGGCTCCCCAATCAGCCCCAGCATTTT; V: TRBV7-2; D: .; size: .; J: TRBJ1-5
CDR3: CASSPRLPADNEQFF; DNA: TGTGCCAGCAGCCCAAGACTACCGGCGGACAATGAGCAGTTCTTC; V: TRBV5-4; D: .; size: .; J: TRBJ2-1